The 27 T cell receptor beta chains below were found in one sample sequenced in a study of blood T cell repertoires in COVID-19. The method was immunoSEQ multiplex PCR; TCRdb's version includes in-frame clones alone and lacks a portion of them. The sample lists 470,000 or so clones; 70% to 90% were seen once. What was sequenced was peripheral blood. The source is a human donor in a cohort sampled during active COVID-19.

This clone came up a few times. This chain connects TRBV28 to TRBJ1-2; 12 nucleotides agree with TRBD1. V trimming: 5 bases; J trimming: 10 bases; junction bases outside the gene matches: 11. Per germline, CDR1 MDHEN and CDR2 SYDVKM. CDR3 length equals 15 residues. CDR3 DNA sequence: TGTGCCAGCAGTGTGCAGCCGGGACAGGGGGCAGACTACACCTTC. This gives the protein CASSVQPGQGADYTF.

The chain has TRBV19 and TRBJ2-5; 11 bases are shared with TRBD1. The CDR3 runs 16 residues. Germline lookup yields CDR1 LNHDA and CDR2 SQIVND (reference sequence). The V and J ends lost 1 base and 2 bases, in that order; junction bases with no gene match: 3. The CDR3 protein is CASSIGGQGAQETQYF. The CDR3 coding sequence is TGTGCCAGTAGTATAGGTGGACAGGGGGCTCAAGAGACCCAGTACTTC.

The J gene is TRBJ2-1, the V gene TRBV5-6, with 8 bases that match TRBD1. Losses at the gene ends were 7 bases for V and 1 base for J; bases not matched to a gene: 4. Germline CDR1 and CDR2: SGHDT and YYEEEE. CDR3 length equals 14 residues. CDR3 DNA sequence: TGTGCCAGCCGACAGGGGTGGTCCTACAATGAGCAGTTCTTC. It yields the protein CASRQGWSYNEQFF.

This chain links TRBV27 with TRBJ1-2; tentative D call: TRBD1 (6 bases). CDR1 and CDR2 (germline): MNHEY, SMNVEV (reference sequence). The CDR3 is 19 residues long. Trimming removed 5 bases at V and 4 bases at J, with 29 bases between. The CDR3 bases are TGTGCCAGCAGTCCGACTCGAAGTGGGACACTCTCCCTTAGCTATGGCTACACCTTC. As protein: CASSPTRSGTLSLSYGYTF.

This clone has only one observation. The V gene is TRBV3-1 (or the pseudogene TRBV3-2), the J gene TRBJ1-2; 10 nucleotides match TRBD1. V shed 4 bases, J shed 9 bases, and the junction held 14 bases outside the gene matches. CDR3 size: 16 residues. CDR1 is LGHDT, CDR2 YNNKEL, per germline (reference sequence). This chain's CDR3 is CASSRVSRDRGSRYTF. Written as DNA, the CDR3 is TGTGCCAGCAGCCGGGTATCCCGGGACAGGGGTAGTCGCTACACCTTC.

The chain links TRBV19 to TRBJ1-2, with TRBD1 matching 9 bases. Germline values: CDR1 LNHDA, CDR2 SQIVND (reference sequence). The CDR3 covers 13 residues. J was trimmed by 8 bases and V by 5 bases; bases with no gene match: 6. The CDR3 nucleotides are TGTGCCAGTAGTTTTGGGGACAGGGACGGCTACACCTTC. Its protein is CASSFGDRDGYTF.

V and J are TRBV11-2 and TRBJ1-3; 11 bases line up with TRBD1. Germline CDR1 and CDR2: SGHAT and FQNNGV. The CDR3 runs 15 residues. The V segment lost 6 bases and the J segment 4 bases; nucleotides outside the gene matches: 5. CDR3 DNA sequence: TGTGCCAGCAGTGGACAGGGGGCTTCGGGAAACACCATATATTTT. This sequence encodes CASSGQGASGNTIYF.

The chain combines TRBV24-1 with TRBJ1-5; TRBD1 matches at 9 bases. V was clipped by 3 bases and J by 5 bases; unmatched bases: 7. Germline V gene lookup returns CDR1 KGHDR and CDR2 SFDVKD. CDR3 length: 16 residues. The CDR3 DNA reads as TGTGCCACCAGTGATCAGGGACAGGGAAGGGATCAGCCCCAGCATTTT. It yields the protein CATSDQGQGRDQPQHF.

This sequence joins TRBV5-1 and TRBJ1-3; a possible D gene is TRBD1 (6 bases). Germline V gene lookup returns CDR1 SGHRS and CDR2 YFSETQ. V was shortened by 7 bases and J by 2 bases, with 16 bases between the two germline ends. The CDR3 consists of 15 residues. CDR3 in DNA: TGCGCCAGCCAGCTTGGGGGGGCAACTGGAAACACCATATATTTT. Protein: CASQLGGATGNTIYF. Drawing the rest from reference TRBV5-1 and TRBJ1-3, the complete variable domain is KAGVTQTPRYLIKTRGQQVTLSCSPISGHRSVSWYQQTPGQGLQFLFEYFSETQRNKGNFPGRFSGRQFSNSRSEMNVSTLELGDSALYLCASQLGGATGNTIYFGEGSWLTVV.

The rearrangement uses TRBV9 and TRBJ1-2; the D gene is possibly TRBD1 (5 bases). Trimming removed 4 bases at V and 2 bases at J, with 15 bases between. From germline, CDR1 is SGDLS and CDR2 YYNGEE. The CDR3 spans 15 residues. The CDR3 DNA reads TGTGCCAGCAGCCTCTACGATGCAGGGAACTATGGCTACACCTTC. It is translated as CASSLYDAGNYGYTF.

The V call is TRBV11-2, the J call TRBJ2-2, with TRBD2 identical over 11 bases. Germline CDR1 SGHAT, CDR2 FQNNGV. The CDR3 sequence is 15 residues long. Unmatched junction bases numbered 2, after V lost 5 bases and J lost 3 bases. The CDR3 here is CASSQGLADTGELFF. CDR3 DNA: TGTGCCAGCAGCCAGGGACTAGCGGACACCGGGGAGCTGTTTTTT. The variable domain in full, completed from reference TRBV11-2 and TRBJ2-2, reads EAGVAQSPRYKIIEKRQSVAFWCNPISGHATLYWYQQILGQGPKLLIQFQNNGVVDDSQLPKDRFSAERLKGVDSTLKIQPAKLEDSAVYLCASSQGLADTGELFFGEGSRLTVL.

The V call is TRBV5-1, the J call TRBJ2-3; TRBD1 matches 8 bases. Trimming took 6 bases from V and 2 from J; bases not matched to a gene: 5. This CDR3 has 14 residues. Germline CDR1 and CDR2: SGHRS and YFSETQ. This CDR3 is CASTPGQATDTQYF. Written as DNA, the CDR3 is TGCGCCAGCACCCCGGGACAGGCCACAGATACGCAGTATTTT. Full variable domain (rest looked up from reference TRBV5-1 and TRBJ2-3): KAGVTQTPRYLIKTRGQQVTLSCSPISGHRSVSWYQQTPGQGLQFLFEYFSETQRNKGNFPGRFSGRQFSNSRSEMNVSTLELGDSALYLCASTPGQATDTQYFGPGTRLTVL.

CDR3 bases: TGTGCCAGCAGATCTCGAGCGGGAGGGCCCGGCGAGCAGTACTTC. The encoded protein is CASRSRAGGPGEQYF. The chain has TRBV11-1 and TRBJ2-7, with 10 bases matching TRBD2. The CDR3 sequence is 15 residues long. Germline V lookup: CDR1 SGHAT, CDR2 FQDESV (reference sequence). V shed 6 bases, J shed 6 bases, and the junction held 11 bases outside the gene matches.

The chain recombines TRBV27 with TRBJ1-6; D not certain. This CDR3 has 14 amino acids. Germline lookup yields CDR1 MNHEY and CDR2 SMNVEV (reference sequence). Trimming stripped 2 bases from V and 8 bases from J, with 10 bases between. CDR3 sequence: CASSLAGFDSPLHF. CDR3 in DNA: TGTGCCAGCAGTTTAGCGGGGTTTGATTCACCCCTCCACTTT.

The rearrangement uses TRBV7-6 and TRBJ2-6; a possible D gene is TRBD1 (6 bases). The germline gives CDR1 SGHVS, CDR2 FNYEAQ. This CDR3 contains 14 residues. Deletions cut 5 bases from V and 5 bases from J, with 10 bases between. The DNA of the CDR3 is TGTGCCAGCAGCGGACAGCTCAGGGCCAACGTCCTGACTTTC. Translating it yields CASSGQLRANVLTF.

The chain recombines TRBV28 with TRBJ1-2; D unresolved. The CDR3 has 14 residues. V lost 2 bases and J lost 7, with 14 bases in between. Germline CDR1 and CDR2: MDHEN and SYDVKM. CDR3 protein: CASSLEMGGSGYTF. The CDR3 bases are TGTGCCAGCAGTTTAGAGATGGGAGGGTCTGGCTACACCTTC.

The table lists this clone with a count of one. The sample carries other DNA sequences with the same CDR3. The V gene is TRBV5-1, the J gene TRBJ2-7; the match to TRBD1 covers 7 bases. Trimming removed 0 bases from V and 2 bases from J; junction bases left unmatched: 2. The CDR3 extends over 14 amino acids. Germline V gives CDR1 SGHRS, CDR2 YFSETQ. The CDR3 DNA is TGCGCCAGCAGCTTGGACAGGGGAGCCTACGAGCAGTACTTC. Its protein product is CASSLDRGAYEQYF.

This clone has more than one count but fewer than ten. The rearrangement uses TRBV6-5 and TRBJ2-1; TRBD2 agrees at 8 bases. The CDR3 is made up of 13 amino acids. Trimming cost V 6 bases and J 7 bases; bases outside gene matches: 5. CDR1 is MNHEY, CDR2 SVGAGI, per germline. The CDR3 region is CASSPAGANEQFF. The CDR3 DNA is TGTGCCAGCAGCCCAGCGGGAGCAAATGAGCAGTTCTTC.

This clone has only one observation. The chain is built from TRBV4-1 and TRBJ1-5; a weak D match, TRBD1 (5 bases). Per the germline V gene, CDR1 is MGHRA and CDR2 is YSYEKL. The CDR3 runs 17 residues. V was clipped by 4 bases and J by 0 bases, with 16 bases between them. CDR3 amino acids: CASSLFDSRLSNQPQHF. In DNA form, the CDR3 reads TGCGCCAGCAGCCTTTTCGACAGCAGACTTAGCAATCAGCCCCAGCATTTT.

The rearrangement uses TRBV2 and TRBJ2-1; 9 nucleotides line up with TRBD2. Germline V CDR1 and CDR2: SNHLY, FYNNEI. CDR3 length: 15 amino acids. V lost 6 bases, J lost 6 bases, and 9 bases stayed unmatched. The CDR3 here is CASRPVAGVPNEQFF. The CDR3 DNA sequence: TGTGCCAGCAGGCCCGTAGCGGGAGTTCCCAATGAGCAGTTCTTC.

The chain combines TRBV5-4 with TRBJ1-6, with 7 bases that match TRBD1. J was trimmed by 4 bases and V by 4 bases; bases with no gene match: 8. The CDR3 consists of 16 residues. From germline, CDR1 is SGHNT and CDR2 YYREEE (reference sequence). The CDR3 is CASSPPGGRYNSPLHF. CDR3 sequence (DNA): TGTGCCAGCAGCCCTCCAGGGGGGCGATATAATTCACCCCTCCACTTT.

This clone was picked up one time. The chain combines TRBV5-6 with TRBJ1-1, with a weak D call TRBD1 (5 bases). Germline assignment: CDR1 SGHDT and CDR2 YYEEEE. Deletions cut 3 bases from V and 4 bases from J, with 22 bases between. The CDR3 is 17 residues long. This CDR3 reads CASSSRQGRIRSTEAFF. DNA of the CDR3: TGTGCCAGCAGCTCGCGTCAGGGAAGGATTCGATCCACTGAAGCTTTCTTT.

The chain has TRBV11-1 and TRBJ2-7, with D possibly being TRBD2 (6 bases). Between the trimmed V and J ends, which lost 4 bases and 3 bases, there was a span of 10 bases. Germline values: CDR1 SGHAT, CDR2 FQDESV (reference sequence). The CDR3 covers 13 residues. The CDR3 loop is CASSSGLGYEQYF. The CDR3 region has the DNA TGTGCCAGCAGCTCGGGACTGGGCTACGAGCAGTACTTC.

In its sample, this clone was seen once. The chain employs TRBV7-2 and TRBJ1-5; 8 bases fit TRBD1. The V segment lost 0 bases and the J segment 4 bases; nucleotides outside the gene matches: 5. Germline-derived CDR1 and CDR2 are SGHTA and FQGNSA. The CDR3 covers 16 residues. CDR3 in DNA: TGTGCCAGCAGCTTAGCGGGGACAGGATGGAATCAGCCCCAGCATTTT. As protein: CASSLAGTGWNQPQHF.

DNA for the CDR3: TGTGCCAGCAGCCCCACGACTGGATACAATGAGCAGTTCTTC. This translates into CASSPTTGYNEQFF. The chain carries TRBV9 and TRBJ2-1, with unresolved D. Germline V gene data show CDR1 as SGDLS and CDR2 as YYNGEE. This CDR3 comprises 14 residues. Trimming shortened V by 4 bases and J by 4 bases, and 12 bases separated the two germline ends.

V is TRBV30 and J is TRBJ2-7, with TRBD1 matching 8 bases. The CDR3 has 15 amino acids. The V gene end was trimmed by 0 bases and the J gene end by 1 base; junction bases not matched to a gene: 5. The germline V gene has CDR1 GTSNPN and CDR2 SVGIG (reference sequence). CDR3 amino acids: CAWSVIRGRSYEQYF. The CDR3 coding sequence is TGTGCCTGGAGTGTAATCAGGGGGCGGTCCTACGAGCAGTACTTC.

The CDR3 region has the DNA TGTGCCAGCATCGGGGACAGACGCGATTACAATGAGCAGTTCTTC. It translates to CASIGDRRDYNEQFF. V is TRBV28 and J is TRBJ2-1; 7 bases line up with TRBD1. The V and J ends lost 7 bases and 4 bases, in that order; junction bases with no gene match: 10. Germline CDR1 and CDR2: MDHEN and SYDVKM. The length of the CDR3 is 15 residues.